What follows are 2 T cell receptor beta chains derived from one specimen sequenced in a study of T and B cells in COVID-19 patients. Multiplex PCR with BIOMED2 TRB-A/B primer pools amplified TRB rearrangements. TCRdb re-analysed the multiplex PCR reads in MiXCR, keeping a single row per CDR3 protein. This table has around 30,000 distinct CDR3 sequences, less than 35% appearing once. From blood, about 220-500 ng of genomic DNA served as TRB template. The sequencing input was blood. These receptors originate from a human donor who had recovered from COVID-19.

J is TRBJ2-1 and V is TRBV6-6; the D call may be TRBD1 or TRBD2 (5 bases each). This CDR3 spans 14 amino acids. Between the trimmed V and J ends, which lost 6 bases and 7 bases, there was a span of 16 bases. CDR1 and CDR2 from the germline V gene are MNHNY and SVGAGI (reference sequence). CDR3 sequence reads: CASRIRDRTNEQFF. Written as DNA, the CDR3 is TGTGCCAGCAGAATCCGGGACCGGACTAATGAGCAGTTCTTC.

This clonotype is labeled as medium-sized (0.01 to 0.1%). J is TRBJ1-2 and V is TRBV19; D not resolved. V lost 8 bases and J lost 6, with 13 bases in between. This CDR3 has 12 residues. Germline assignment: CDR1 LNHDA and CDR2 SQIVND (reference sequence). CDR3 region: CASRVSVNGYTF. The DNA for the CDR3 is TGTGCCAGTCGTGTAAGCGTAAATGGCTACACCTTC.